Listed below are T cell receptor beta chains from one sample, sequenced in a study of beta chain features in type 1 diabetes. Generated by immunoSEQ multiplex PCR, the TCRdb table keeps only in-frame clones and is missing some. The sample includes about 150,000 clones, 7.5% to 10% of them seen just once. Sequencing was performed on central memory CD4+ T cells from blood. The receptors stem from a young woman in good health. CDR3s include the opening cysteine and the closing phenylalanine or tryptophan. The order of the fields is clone size, CDR3 length, D gene, J gene, V gene, CDR3 protein, CDR3 DNA. D genes are given only for firm matches. Part of the rows lack a size; the others show once, few, many or a class for expanded clones.

clone_size: NA
cdr3_length: 14
d_call: NA
j_call: TRBJ1-3
v_call: TRBV7-9
cdr3_aa: CASSVAGLGNTIYF
cdr3_nt: TGTGCCAGCAGTGTTGCAGGTTTGGGAAACACCATATATTTT

clone_size: few
cdr3_length: 13
d_call: NA
j_call: TRBJ1-4
v_call: TRBV29-1
cdr3_aa: CSVERQGGEKLFF
cdr3_nt: TGCAGCGTTGAACGGCAGGGCGGTGAAAAACTGTTTTTT

clone_size: NA
cdr3_length: 15
d_call: TRBD1
j_call: TRBJ1-5
v_call: TRBV2
cdr3_aa: CASSGDRANKRAQHF
cdr3_nt: TGTGCCAGCAGTGGGGACAGGGCAAATAAGAGGGCCCAGCATTTT

clone_size: NA
cdr3_length: 14
d_call: NA
j_call: TRBJ1-2
v_call: TRBV6-1
cdr3_aa: CASSEAGEYYGYTF
cdr3_nt: TGTGCCAGCAGTGAAGCGGGAGAATACTATGGCTACACCTTC

clone_size: NA
cdr3_length: 13
d_call: NA
j_call: TRBJ2-5
v_call: TRBV2
cdr3_aa: CASSATWEETQYF
cdr3_nt: TGTGCCAGCAGCGCTACCTGGGAGGAGACCCAGTACTTC

clone_size: few
cdr3_length: 13
d_call: NA
j_call: TRBJ2-2
v_call: TRBV15
cdr3_aa: CATSREGGGELFF
cdr3_nt: TGTGCCACCAGCAGAGAGGGAGGCGGGGAGCTGTTTTTT

clone_size: NA
cdr3_length: 17
d_call: TRBD1
j_call: TRBJ1-5
v_call: TRBV4-3
cdr3_aa: CASSQEWRGRSNQPQHF
cdr3_nt: TGCGCCAGCAGCCAAGAATGGAGGGGGCGAAGCAATCAGCCCCAGCATTTT

clone_size: few
cdr3_length: 18
d_call: NA
j_call: TRBJ1-5
v_call: TRBV30
cdr3_aa: CAWSIGTSTKNSNQPQHF
cdr3_nt: TGTGCCTGGAGTATTGGGACTTCCACCAAGAATAGCAATCAGCCCCAGCATTTT

clone_size: few
cdr3_length: 15
d_call: TRBD2
j_call: TRBJ2-7
v_call: TRBV28
cdr3_aa: CASTDGGGRSYEQYF
cdr3_nt: TGTGCCAGCACCGATGGGGGGGGTAGGTCCTACGAGCAGTACTTC

clone_size: few
cdr3_length: 12
d_call: NA
j_call: TRBJ2-7
v_call: TRBV30
cdr3_aa: CAWGRGSYEQYF
cdr3_nt: TGTGCCTGGGGCCGGGGGTCCTACGAGCAGTACTTC

clone_size: NA
cdr3_length: 13
d_call: TRBD1
j_call: TRBJ2-2
v_call: TRBV7-3
cdr3_aa: CASSSIGQEELFF
cdr3_nt: TGTGCCAGCAGCTCCATTGGACAGGAAGAGCTGTTTTTT

clone_size: NA
cdr3_length: 14
d_call: NA
j_call: TRBJ1-4
v_call: TRBV7-2
cdr3_aa: CASSRVATNEKLFF
cdr3_nt: TGTGCCAGCAGCCGAGTTGCAACTAATGAAAAACTGTTTTTT

clone_size: NA
cdr3_length: 15
d_call: NA
j_call: TRBJ1-3
v_call: TRBV15
cdr3_aa: CATSAQLISGNTTYF
cdr3_nt: TGTGCCACCAGCGCACAGCTGATCTCTGGAAACACCACATATTTT

clone_size: few
cdr3_length: 14
d_call: NA
j_call: TRBJ2-5
v_call: TRBV4-2
cdr3_aa: CASSLWASRETQYF
cdr3_nt: TGTGCCAGCAGCCTCTGGGCTAGCAGGGAGACCCAGTACTTC

clone_size: NA
cdr3_length: 13
d_call: NA
j_call: TRBJ2-1
v_call: TRBV7-9
cdr3_aa: CASSPSLGNEQFF
cdr3_nt: TGTGCCAGCAGCCCCTCCCTAGGCAATGAGCAGTTCTTC

clone_size: few
cdr3_length: 15
d_call: NA
j_call: TRBJ2-3
v_call: TRBV7-9
cdr3_aa: CASSLGRTSTDTQYF
cdr3_nt: TGTGCCAGCAGCTTAGGCCGGACTAGCACAGATACGCAGTATTTT

clone_size: few
cdr3_length: 12
d_call: TRBD2
j_call: TRBJ2-5
v_call: TRBV25-1
cdr3_aa: CATHRGEETQYF
cdr3_nt: TGTGCCACCCATCGGGGGGAAGAGACCCAGTACTTC

clone_size: NA
cdr3_length: 17
d_call: TRBD2
j_call: TRBJ2-1
v_call: TRBV4-1
cdr3_aa: CASSPPSAGVGRAEQFF
cdr3_nt: TGCGCCAGCAGCCCCCCTTCGGCGGGGGTCGGCCGGGCTGAGCAGTTCTTC

clone_size: NA
cdr3_length: 14
d_call: TRBD1
j_call: TRBJ2-1
v_call: TRBV7-2
cdr3_aa: CATKGQVSYNEQFF
cdr3_nt: TGTGCCACCAAGGGACAGGTTTCCTACAATGAGCAGTTCTTC

clone_size: NA
cdr3_length: 14
d_call: TRBD1
j_call: TRBJ1-1
v_call: TRBV7-3
cdr3_aa: CASSPGQGMSEAFF
cdr3_nt: TGTGCCAGCAGCCCTGGACAGGGTATGTCTGAAGCTTTCTTT

clone_size: NA
cdr3_length: 12
d_call: NA
j_call: TRBJ2-1
v_call: TRBV6-5
cdr3_aa: CASSYSPGEQFF
cdr3_nt: TGTGCCAGCAGTTACTCGCCCGGGGAGCAGTTCTTC

clone_size: few
cdr3_length: 14
d_call: TRBD1
j_call: TRBJ1-2
v_call: TRBV2
cdr3_aa: CASLRGTGGKGYTF
cdr3_nt: TGTGCCAGCTTGCGGGGGACAGGGGGAAAAGGCTACACCTTC

clone_size: few
cdr3_length: 14
d_call: NA
j_call: TRBJ1-1
v_call: TRBV29-1
cdr3_aa: CSVTRGMQNTEAFF
cdr3_nt: TGCAGCGTTACTCGAGGTATGCAGAACACTGAAGCTTTCTTT

clone_size: few
cdr3_length: 15
d_call: TRBD1
j_call: TRBJ2-3
v_call: TRBV27
cdr3_aa: CASTPGQGFTDTQYF
cdr3_nt: TGTGCCAGCACCCCTGGACAGGGATTCACAGATACGCAGTATTTT

clone_size: few
cdr3_length: 14
d_call: NA
j_call: TRBJ2-7
v_call: TRBV7-9
cdr3_aa: CASSLDLDPYEQYF
cdr3_nt: TGTGCCAGCAGCTTAGACCTAGATCCCTACGAGCAGTACTTC

clone_size: NA
cdr3_length: 17
d_call: TRBD1
j_call: TRBJ1-6
v_call: TRBV6-1
cdr3_aa: CASSDQGDSSYNSPLHF
cdr3_nt: TGTGCCAGCAGTGATCAGGGGGATAGCTCCTATAATTCACCCCTCCACTTT

clone_size: few
cdr3_length: 13
d_call: NA
j_call: TRBJ2-1
v_call: TRBV6-1
cdr3_aa: CASTPPVHNEQFF
cdr3_nt: TGTGCCAGCACCCCCCCCGTCCACAATGAGCAGTTCTTC

clone_size: NA
cdr3_length: 15
d_call: NA
j_call: TRBJ2-1
v_call: TRBV4-3
cdr3_aa: CASSQDLAVAGEQFF
cdr3_nt: TGCGCCAGCAGCCAAGACTTAGCGGTGGCAGGGGAGCAGTTCTTC

clone_size: NA
cdr3_length: 13
d_call: TRBD2
j_call: TRBJ2-3
v_call: TRBV2
cdr3_aa: CASSVAGADTQYF
cdr3_nt: TGTGCCAGCAGTGTAGCGGGAGCAGATACGCAGTATTTT

clone_size: NA
cdr3_length: 14
d_call: NA
j_call: TRBJ1-1
v_call: TRBV6-5
cdr3_aa: CASSESPMNTEAFF
cdr3_nt: TGTGCCAGCAGTGAATCACCTATGAACACTGAAGCTTTCTTT

clone_size: NA
cdr3_length: 15
d_call: NA
j_call: TRBJ1-1
v_call: TRBV6-5
cdr3_aa: CASSYGRILNTEAFF
cdr3_nt: TGTGCCAGCAGTTACGGGAGGATATTGAACACTGAAGCTTTCTTT

clone_size: NA
cdr3_length: 18
d_call: NA
j_call: TRBJ2-7
v_call: TRBV7-9
cdr3_aa: CASSPGVLQGRGAYEQYF
cdr3_nt: TGTGCCAGCAGTCCCGGGGTTTTACAGGGCAGGGGAGCCTACGAGCAGTACTTC

clone_size: NA
cdr3_length: 16
d_call: NA
j_call: TRBJ1-1
v_call: TRBV7-2
cdr3_aa: CASSLATAPLNTEAFF
cdr3_nt: TGTGCCAGCAGCCTCGCGACAGCACCTTTGAACACTGAAGCTTTCTTT

clone_size: few
cdr3_length: 15
d_call: NA
j_call: TRBJ2-3
v_call: TRBV29-1
cdr3_aa: CSVEDQDSSTDTQYF
cdr3_nt: TGCAGCGTTGAAGATCAGGACAGTAGCACAGATACGCAGTATTTT

clone_size: NA
cdr3_length: 15
d_call: TRBD1
j_call: TRBJ1-1
v_call: TRBV4-1
cdr3_aa: CASSQPGQGSTEAFF
cdr3_nt: TGCGCCAGCAGCCAACCGGGACAGGGGAGCACTGAAGCTTTCTTT

clone_size: many
cdr3_length: 17
d_call: TRBD2
j_call: TRBJ2-7
v_call: TRBV14
cdr3_aa: CASSHRGTSGPLREQYF
cdr3_nt: TGTGCCAGCAGCCACAGAGGGACTAGCGGGCCCCTGAGGGAGCAGTACTTC

clone_size: few
cdr3_length: 18
d_call: TRBD2
j_call: TRBJ2-3
v_call: TRBV9
cdr3_aa: CASSVRGGGGTLSDTQYF
cdr3_nt: TGTGCCAGCAGCGTAAGGGGAGGCGGGGGGACCCTATCAGATACGCAGTATTTT

clone_size: NA
cdr3_length: 16
d_call: TRBD2
j_call: TRBJ2-1
v_call: TRBV5-8
cdr3_aa: CASSLYVSGGAHEQFF
cdr3_nt: TGTGCCAGCAGCTTGTACGTTAGCGGGGGGGCCCATGAGCAGTTCTTC

clone_size: few
cdr3_length: 16
d_call: TRBD1
j_call: TRBJ1-1
v_call: TRBV4-3
cdr3_aa: CASSQGVGQAGTEAFF
cdr3_nt: TGCGCCAGCAGCCAAGGTGTCGGACAGGCGGGCACTGAAGCTTTCTTT

clone_size: few
cdr3_length: 13
d_call: NA
j_call: TRBJ1-2
v_call: TRBV6-1
cdr3_aa: CASSSAQGSGYTF
cdr3_nt: TGTGCCAGCAGTTCCGCCCAGGGGTCTGGCTACACCTTC

clone_size: NA
cdr3_length: 13
d_call: TRBD1
j_call: TRBJ2-5
v_call: TRBV2
cdr3_aa: CASSLDRRETQYF
cdr3_nt: TGTGCCAGCAGTCTGGACAGGAGGGAGACCCAGTACTTC

clone_size: NA
cdr3_length: 13
d_call: TRBD1
j_call: TRBJ1-2
v_call: TRBV14
cdr3_aa: CASSQTGWNGYTF
cdr3_nt: TGTGCCAGCAGCCAGACAGGGTGGAATGGCTACACCTTC

clone_size: NA
cdr3_length: 15
d_call: NA
j_call: TRBJ2-7
v_call: TRBV6-7
cdr3_aa: CASSSRGQGIYEQYF
cdr3_nt: TGTGCCAGCAGTTCCCGAGGGCAGGGGATCTACGAGCAGTACTTC

clone_size: few
cdr3_length: 15
d_call: NA
j_call: TRBJ2-5
v_call: TRBV5-1
cdr3_aa: CASSLDWAGLETQYF
cdr3_nt: TGCGCCAGCAGCTTGGACTGGGCAGGTTTGGAGACCCAGTACTTC

clone_size: few
cdr3_length: 15
d_call: TRBD2
j_call: TRBJ2-7
v_call: TRBV7-9
cdr3_aa: CASSLMGSGSDEQYF
cdr3_nt: TGTGCCAGCAGCTTAATGGGTAGCGGGAGTGACGAGCAGTACTTC

clone_size: NA
cdr3_length: 11
d_call: NA
j_call: TRBJ1-2
v_call: TRBV29-1
cdr3_aa: CSVVANYGYTF
cdr3_nt: TGCAGCGTTGTAGCTAACTATGGCTACACCTTC

clone_size: NA
cdr3_length: 15
d_call: TRBD1
j_call: TRBJ1-5
v_call: TRBV5-8
cdr3_aa: CASSLLDRANQPQHF
cdr3_nt: TGTGCCAGCAGCCTACTGGACAGGGCAAATCAGCCCCAGCATTTT

clone_size: NA
cdr3_length: 17
d_call: TRBD2
j_call: TRBJ2-3
v_call: TRBV7-2
cdr3_aa: CASSQDQTSGGTDTQYF
cdr3_nt: TGTGCCAGCAGCCAAGATCAAACTAGCGGGGGCACAGATACGCAGTATTTT

clone_size: few
cdr3_length: 15
d_call: TRBD2
j_call: TRBJ2-1
v_call: TRBV4-3
cdr3_aa: CASSQEVLRGGPSVF
cdr3_nt: TGCGCCAGCAGCCAAGAAGTATTGCGGGGGGGCCCCTCCGTCTTC

clone_size: NA
cdr3_length: 14
d_call: TRBD1
j_call: TRBJ2-7
v_call: TRBV15
cdr3_aa: CATSRGQGDSEQYF
cdr3_nt: TGTGCCACCAGCAGAGGACAGGGGGACAGCGAGCAGTACTTC

clone_size: few
cdr3_length: 15
d_call: TRBD2
j_call: TRBJ2-7
v_call: TRBV4-2
cdr3_aa: CASSQDLAGGYEQYF
cdr3_nt: TGTGCCAGCAGCCAAGACCTAGCGGGGGGATACGAGCAGTACTTC

clone_size: few
cdr3_length: 15
d_call: TRBD2
j_call: TRBJ2-3
v_call: TRBV5-1
cdr3_aa: CASSSSGGSTDTQYF
cdr3_nt: TGCGCCAGCAGCTCTAGCGGGGGGAGCACAGATACGCAGTATTTT